These 30 T cell receptor beta chains share one sample of origin, sequenced in a study of blood T cells in healthy people across ages. Primers used in a second PCR of roughly 7 to 12 cycles were a sample-barcoded 5' primer and a J-beta primer mix. TCRdb ran MiXCR on the 5' RACE reads and lists one entry per CDR3 protein. The data hold around 800,000 distinct CDR3 sequences, with around 68% observed a single time. Sequencing was done on a sample of blood. The receptors were gathered from a man between 25 and 39 years old in good health.

The V and J genes are TRBV10-3 and TRBJ1-2; no reliable D call. The CDR3 extends over 12 amino acids. Germline CDR1 is ENHRY and CDR2 is SYGVKD. The V end was cut by 0 bases, the J end by 4 bases, with 3 bases between. CDR3 nucleotides: TGTGCCATCAGTGAGTCGGCCTATGGCTACACCTTC. This encodes CAISESAYGYTF.

This clonotype was observed a handful of times. The rearrangement uses TRBV29-1 and TRBJ1-6; unclear D gene. The ends were cut back, 7 bases at V and 14 bases at J, with 12 bases in the middle. The germline V gene encodes CDR1 SQVTM and CDR2 ANQGSEA. This CDR3 region has 10 residues. CDR3 amino acids: CSAPPQSLHF. The DNA of the CDR3 is TGCAGCGCTCCTCCGCAATCCCTCCACTTT.

V usage is TRBV6-1 and J usage is TRBJ2-3, with D maybe TRBD2 (6 bases). Germline CDR1 MNHNS, CDR2 SASEGT. This CDR3 is built from 14 residues. The V end was cut by 9 bases, the J end by 0 bases, with 13 bases between. This CDR3 reads CASSGLESTDTQYF. CDR3 DNA sequence: TGTGCCAGTTCGGGACTGGAGAGCACAGATACGCAGTATTTT.

V usage is TRBV6-2 or TRBV6-3 and J usage is TRBJ2-7, with D possibly being TRBD1 or TRBD2 (5 bases each). Trimming pared 0 bases from V and 1 base from J, leaving 16 bases between. The CDR3 has 17 amino acids. From germline, CDR1 is MNHEY and CDR2 SVGEGT. As DNA, the CDR3 is TGTGCCAGCAGTTACTCGGTGGGGGTCCTCCGGTCCTACGAGCAGTACTTC. This codes for CASSYSVGVLRSYEQYF.

V gene TRBV9 combines with J gene TRBJ1-2, with D possibly being TRBD1 (6 bases). This CDR3 contains 15 residues. The V and J ends lost 4 bases and 3 bases respectively, with 16 bases between them. The germline V gene has CDR1 SGDLS and CDR2 YYNGEE. The CDR3 is CASSWRDAGDYGYTF. The CDR3 DNA follows: TGTGCCAGCAGCTGGCGGGACGCAGGGGACTATGGCTACACCTTC. Supplemented by reference TRBV9 and TRBJ1-2, the full variable domain reads DSGVTQTPKHLITATGQRVTLRCSPRSGDLSVYWYQQSLDQGLQFLIQYYNGEERAKGNILERFSAQQFPDLHSELNLSSLELGDSALYFCASSWRDAGDYGYTFGSGTRLTVV.

The CDR3 protein is CASSREKRGDEQFF. The CDR3 DNA reads TGCGCCAGCAGCCGCGAGAAGCGGGGAGACGAGCAGTTCTTC. The genes are TRBV4-1 and TRBJ2-1; 7 nucleotides match TRBD2. The CDR3 totals 14 residues. V dropped 4 bases and J dropped 10; count of bases not matched to a gene: 10. Germline V gene data show CDR1 as MGHRA and CDR2 as YSYEKL.

This chain links TRBV14 with TRBJ1-1; D unclear. CDR3 size: 13 residues. V lost 4 bases to trimming and J lost 4 bases, with 10 bases between them. From germline, CDR1 is SGHDN and CDR2 FVKESK. The CDR3 coding sequence is TGTGCCAGCAGCCGACATCAGCTCACTGAAGCTTTCTTT. Protein sequence: CASSRHQLTEAFF.

This chain's CDR3 is CASSSADRATYEQYF. CDR3 nucleotide sequence: TGTGCCAGCAGCTCCGCGGACAGGGCCACCTACGAGCAGTACTTC. V is TRBV6-2 or TRBV6-3 and J is TRBJ2-7, with TRBD1 matching over 8 bases. CDR1 MNHEY and CDR2 SVGEGT come from the germline V gene. The ends lost 6 bases at V and 2 bases at J; junction bases unmatched: 9. The length of the CDR3 is 15 residues.

The J gene is TRBJ2-1, the V gene TRBV27; the D call may be TRBD1 or TRBD2 (5 bases each). The CDR3 is made up of 15 amino acids. Trimming removed 1 base at V and 6 bases at J, with 13 bases between. The V gene's germline CDR1 is MNHEY and CDR2 SMNVEV (reference sequence). CDR3 protein: CASSLLGDGFNEQFF. CDR3 nucleotides: TGTGCCAGCAGTTTATTAGGGGACGGGTTCAATGAGCAGTTCTTC.

The rearrangement uses TRBV25-1 and TRBJ2-7; weak D call: TRBD1 (6 bases). Germline-derived CDR1 and CDR2 are MGHDK and SYGVNS. V was pared by 3 bases and J by 1 base, with 13 bases between. This CDR3 has 15 amino acids. CDR3 sequence (DNA): TGTGCCAGCAGTGACTTCAGACAGGCATCCTACGAGCAGTACTTC. It is translated as CASSDFRQASYEQYF.

V gene TRBV6-5 combines with J gene TRBJ2-3; 11 bases fit TRBD1. After removal of 6 bases from V and 7 bases from J, the junction contained 6 bases not matched to a gene. CDR3 size: 14 residues. Germline V gives CDR1 MNHEY, CDR2 SVGAGI. The CDR3 DNA follows: TGTGCCAGCAGCTACGGACAGGGGGCTTATACGCAGTATTTT. This sequence encodes CASSYGQGAYTQYF.

The sample holds one count of this clonotype. J is TRBJ2-5 and V is TRBV7-8; D might be TRBD1 or TRBD2, each matching 5 bases. The CDR3 covers 16 residues. Trimming took off 5 bases at V and 2 bases at J, with 18 bases between the two ends. CDR1 and CDR2 (germline): SGHVS, FQNEAQ. This CDR3 reads CASSPPWGISQETQYF. For the CDR3, the DNA is TGTGCCAGCAGCCCTCCTTGGGGGATTTCTCAAGAGACCCAGTACTTC.

This chain connects TRBV4-1 to TRBJ2-4; D call uncertain. The V gene's germline CDR1 is MGHRA and CDR2 YSYEKL. Between the trimmed V and J ends, which lost 4 bases and 4 bases, there was a span of 11 bases. The CDR3 has 14 residues. CDR3 amino acids: CASSPVQDKNIQYF. CDR3 nucleotide sequence: TGCGCCAGCAGCCCGGTGCAGGATAAAAACATTCAGTACTTC.

The chain has TRBV29-1 and TRBJ2-1; 9 positions agree with TRBD1. Trimming cost V 6 bases and J 8 bases; bases outside gene matches: 8. CDR3 size: 13 residues. Germline V gene lookup returns CDR1 SQVTM and CDR2 ANQGSEA. This chain's CDR3 is CSVGQGPAYEQFF. In nucleotides, the CDR3 is TGCAGCGTCGGACAGGGGCCTGCCTATGAGCAGTTCTTC.

V and J are TRBV7-2 and TRBJ2-5; 7 nucleotides line up with TRBD2. The CDR3 consists of 11 residues. J gave up 10 bases and V 5 bases, and 4 bases lay outside the gene matches. Germline CDR1 and CDR2: SGHTA and FQGNSA. The CDR3 DNA sequence: TGTGCCAGCAGCACCCGGGGGGACCAGTACTTC. Protein: CASSTRGDQYF.

Remarks on this clonotype: The junction does not match germline at one end; this may be a read error. V is TRBV12-3 or TRBV12-4 and J is TRBJ2-5; weak D call: TRBD2 (5 bases). The CDR3 totals 13 residues. The CDR3 loop reads CTSSPPGLKTQYF. DNA of the CDR3: TGTACCAGCAGCCCACCGGGGTTGAAGACCCAGTACTTC.

This clonotype was observed a few times. The chain links TRBV6-2 or TRBV6-3 to TRBJ2-7, with TRBD1 matching over 9 bases. Losses at the gene ends were 8 bases for V and 7 bases for J; bases not matched to a gene: 6. The CDR3 is made up of 12 amino acids. CDR1 MNHEY and CDR2 SVGEGT come from the germline V gene. This CDR3 reads CASGDRDGEQYF. CDR3 DNA: TGTGCCAGCGGGGACAGGGATGGAGAGCAGTACTTC.

On this clonotype: Germline is not matched at one junction end, which may reflect a read error. This chain joins TRBV14 and TRBJ2-4, with D perhaps given as TRBD1 or TRBD2 (5 bases each). The J call is in doubt because the DNA end fits TRBJ2-7 better. CDR1 and CDR2 from the germline V gene are SGHDN and FVKESK. The CDR3 length is 14 residues. The DNA for the CDR3 is TGTACCAGCAGCCAATCTCGGGGACCCTACGAGCAGTACTTC. It translates to CTSSQSRGPYEQYF.

The chain recombines TRBV6-2 or TRBV6-3 with TRBJ2-2; D not certain. The V gene's germline CDR1 is MNHEY and CDR2 SVGEGT. This CDR3 contains 15 residues. V dropped 6 bases and J dropped 2 bases, with 13 bases sitting between them. The CDR3 bases are TGTGCCAGCAGAAGATCTGGTGCCAACACCGGGGAGCTGTTTTTT. Amino acid sequence: CASRRSGANTGELFF.

The chain is built from TRBV25-1 and TRBJ2-7, with 9 bases aligning to TRBD1. Germline V lookup: CDR1 MGHDK, CDR2 SYGVNS. The V and J ends lost 10 bases and 2 bases, in that order; junction bases with no gene match: 21. The CDR3 is 18 residues long. The CDR3 region has the DNA TGTGCCAACCCTCAAAGGGACAGGGTTCAGGCCATTACCTACGAGCAGTACTTC. It codes for CANPQRDRVQAITYEQYF.

This clonotype came up a few times. At one boundary the junction diverges from the germline segment, which might be a read error. The chain couples TRBV5-1 to TRBJ2-7; D is possibly TRBD1 or TRBD2 (7 bases each). The germline V gene has CDR1 SGHRS and CDR2 YFSETQ. There are 11 residues in the CDR3. The CDR3, as DNA: TGTGCCAGCGGGGACAGCTACGAGCAGTACTTC. Translating it yields CASGDSYEQYF.

CDR3 nucleotides: TGTGCCAGCAGCTTGAGGACGGCAAAAGATACGCAGTATTTT. Its translation is CASSLRTAKDTQYF. The V call is TRBV5-6, the J call TRBJ2-3, with no clear D. Germline assignment: CDR1 SGHDT and CDR2 YYEEEE. V was clipped by 1 base and J by 5 bases, with 11 bases between them. CDR3 length: 14 amino acids. The whole variable domain, filled in from reference TRBV5-6 and TRBJ2-3, reads DAGVTQSPTHLIKTRGQQVTLRCSPKSGHDTVSWYQQALGQGPQFIFQYYEEEERQRGNFPDRFSGHQFPNYSSELNVNALLLGDSALYLCASSLRTAKDTQYFGPGTRLTVL.

This clonotype was found a few times. This chain links TRBV3-1 with TRBJ2-1; D is uncertain. V lost 4 bases to trimming and J lost 1 base, with 5 bases between them. CDR1 LGHDT and CDR2 YNNKEL come from the germline V gene (reference sequence). CDR3 size: 13 residues. CDR3 in amino acids: CASSPRSYNEQFF. The CDR3 DNA follows: TGTGCCAGCAGCCCGCGGTCCTACAATGAGCAGTTCTTC.

This clonotype was found a few times. The V call is TRBV2, the J call TRBJ1-5; unclear D gene. Germline V gene sequence: CDR1 SNHLY, CDR2 FYNNEI. V gave up 6 bases and J gave up 0 bases, with 12 bases separating them. The length of the CDR3 is 15 residues. The CDR3 region is CASSGDTNSNQPQHF. The CDR3 nucleotides read TGTGCCAGCAGCGGCGACACTAATAGCAATCAGCCCCAGCATTTT.

This clonotype was seen a few times. The CDR3 sequence: CASSPRLGDTQYF. CDR3 sequence (DNA): TGCGCCAGCAGCCCGAGATTGGGGGATACGCAGTATTTT. The chain uses TRBV4-3 and TRBJ2-3; D remains ambiguous. CDR1 and CDR2 from the germline V gene are LGHNA and YSLEER. Trimming removed 4 bases at V and 6 bases at J, with 11 bases between. CDR3 length equals 13 residues.

This clonotype came up once. J is TRBJ2-6 and V is TRBV30; D not certain. This CDR3 comprises 14 residues. Trimming took off 1 base at V and 0 bases at J, with 4 bases between the two ends. Germline V gene sequence: CDR1 GTSNPN, CDR2 SVGIG (reference sequence). The CDR3 coding sequence is TGTGCCTGGAGTGGGATCTCTGGGGCCAACGTCCTGACTTTC. This gives the protein CAWSGISGANVLTF.

The chain links TRBV6-2 or TRBV6-3 to TRBJ2-1, with D tentatively TRBD1 (6 bases). Germline V lookup: CDR1 MNHEY, CDR2 SVGEGT. V was clipped by 10 bases and J by 5 bases, with 18 bases between them. The CDR3 consists of 14 residues. As DNA, the CDR3 is TGTGCCACGATTCCGCAGGGGATTAACAATGAGCAGTTCTTC. It codes for CATIPQGINNEQFF.

The chain is built from TRBV20-1 and TRBJ1-1, with D maybe TRBD1 (5 bases). CDR3 length equals 11 residues. Germline V gene lookup returns CDR1 DFQATT and CDR2 SNEGSKA (reference sequence). The chain's CDR3 is CRAGTNTEAFF. The CDR3 region has the DNA TGCAGGGCGGGGACGAACACTGAAGCTTTCTTT.

The rearrangement joins TRBV7-7 to TRBJ2-3; D is possibly TRBD2 (6 bases). Trimming shortened V by 5 bases and J by 4 bases, and 10 bases separated the two germline ends. CDR3 length equals 13 residues. Germline CDR1 and CDR2: SSHAT and FNYEAQ (reference sequence). CDR3: CASSPREADTQYF. CDR3 DNA: TGTGCCAGCAGCCCCAGGGAGGCAGATACGCAGTATTTT. Full variable domain (outside the CDR3, taken from reference TRBV7-7 and TRBJ2-3): GAGVSQSPRYKVTKRGQDVTLRCDPISSHATLYWYQQALGQGPEFLTYFNYEAQPDKSGLPSDRFSAERPEGSISTLTIQRTEQRDSAMYRCASSPREADTQYFGPGTRLTVL.

This clonotype turned up a few times. This rearrangement joins TRBV20-1 to TRBJ2-5; a weak D match, TRBD2 (6 bases). V lost 2 bases, J lost 2 bases, and 15 bases lay in between. The CDR3 has 15 amino acids. The V gene's germline CDR1 is DFQATT and CDR2 SNEGSKA (reference sequence). The CDR3 is CSARPGISGQETQYF. Written as DNA, the CDR3 is TGCAGTGCTAGACCTGGGATTAGCGGTCAAGAGACCCAGTACTTC.